One sample yielded the 21 T cell receptor beta chains listed below, sequenced in a study of CD8 T cells in ankylosing spondylitis (dated by TCRdb to about 2017). General conclusions and limits of the study: A TCR beta motif made up of several highly homologous amino acid variants appeared to be characteristic of blood from ankylosing spondylitis patients.

Preparation of the library involved 5' RACE. The sequencing machine was an Illumina HiSeq 2500. The raw public data were reprocessed by TCRdb itself: fastp quality trimming at Q25, MiXCR clonotype calling, in-frame beta chains only. Records with the same CDR3 protein are collapsed into one entry carrying the most frequent genes and DNA. Across this sample there are 800,000 to 900,000 distinct CDR3 sequences, with approximately 12% seen only once. The ten largest clones capture 0.51% of the sample. Their antigens remain unidentified. The sample comprised blood, either unsorted or a sorted T cell fraction (not recorded which). The receptor set was obtained from a male donor with ankylosing spondylitis.

The rearrangement joins TRBV2 to TRBJ2-1; 8 bases are a match to TRBD2. Per germline, CDR1 SNHLY and CDR2 FYNNEI. The trim removed 3 bases at V and 1 base at J, leaving 8 bases unmatched. The CDR3 sequence is 17 residues long. The CDR3: CASSDPTGGASYNEQFF. Written as DNA, the CDR3 is TGTGCCAGCAGTGATCCAACCGGGGGGGCGTCCTACAATGAGCAGTTCTTC.

This chain uses TRBV5-6 with TRBJ1-2; D is uncertain. The CDR3 loop spans 12 amino acids. The V end was cut by 3 bases, the J end by 3 bases, with 6 bases between. Germline assignment: CDR1 SGHDT and CDR2 YYEEEE. The CDR3 sequence is CASSYTYYGYTF. The CDR3 nucleotides read TGTGCCAGCAGCTACACGTACTATGGCTACACCTTC.

This clonotype was seen a handful of times. The chain employs TRBV20-1 and TRBJ2-4; 7 nucleotides match TRBD2. The CDR3 length is 14 residues. Germline values: CDR1 DFQATT, CDR2 SNEGSKA (reference sequence). V lost 6 bases, J lost 8 bases, and 13 bases stayed unmatched. The CDR3 spells CSAEIIGGGDIQYF. DNA for the CDR3: TGCAGTGCGGAAATCATTGGGGGGGGAGACATTCAGTACTTC.

The chain is built from TRBV20-1 and TRBJ1-2, with D perhaps TRBD1 (5 bases). The CDR3 has 13 residues. V lost 5 bases, J lost 1 base, and 11 bases lay in between. Germline V gives CDR1 DFQATT, CDR2 SNEGSKA (reference sequence). CDR3 in amino acids: CSAGRGFNYGYTF. The CDR3 bases are TGCAGTGCTGGGCGGGGCTTTAACTATGGCTACACCTTC.

This clonotype was picked up a small number of times. The V gene is TRBV30, the J gene TRBJ2-1; TRBD2 aligns across 8 bases. The germline gives CDR1 GTSNPN, CDR2 SVGIG (reference sequence). This CDR3 is built from 14 residues. J gave up 12 bases and V 3 bases, and 13 bases lay outside the gene matches. Written as DNA, the CDR3 is TGTGCCTGGAGAAGAGGAGCGGGAGTTAGTTCGCAGTTCTTC. Protein: CAWRRGAGVSSQFF.

This clonotype came up a few times. This rearrangement joins TRBV20-1 to TRBJ1-1; possibly TRBD1 for D (6 bases). Between the trimmed V and J ends, which lost 4 bases and 3 bases, there was a span of 15 bases. The CDR3 has 14 amino acids. CDR1 is DFQATT and CDR2 is SNEGSKA in the germline V gene (reference sequence). The DNA of the CDR3 is TGCAGTGCTACCCCGCCCAGGGGCCACACTGAAGCTTTCTTT. It is translated as CSATPPRGHTEAFF.

This clonotype was recorded at least ten times. The chain couples TRBV29-1 to TRBJ1-1, with a possible D match to TRBD1 (5 bases). The V and J ends lost 7 bases and 4 bases respectively, with 13 bases between them. The CDR3 spans 12 residues. Germline V gene lookup returns CDR1 SQVTM and CDR2 ANQGSEA. The chain's CDR3 is CSGLGGITEAFF. For the CDR3, the DNA is TGCAGCGGCCTGGGGGGGATCACTGAAGCTTTCTTT.

In this sample, this clonotype turned up many times. The gene calls are TRBV20-1 and TRBJ1-1; no clear D gene. V shed 1 base and J shed 5 bases, with 11 bases lying between them. This CDR3 has 13 residues. The germline V gene encodes CDR1 DFQATT and CDR2 SNEGSKA (reference sequence). The CDR3 spells CSARASRWTEAFF. The CDR3 DNA sequence: TGCAGTGCTAGAGCGTCCCGGTGGACTGAAGCTTTCTTT.

This clonotype came up many times. The rearrangement links TRBV29-1 to TRBJ2-3; 8 bases fit TRBD1. This CDR3 is 14 amino acids long. Germline V gives CDR1 SQVTM, CDR2 ANQGSEA. CDR3 in amino acids: CPHRDRFYTDTQYF. CDR3 nucleotide sequence: TGCCCCCACCGGGACAGGTTTTACACAGATACGCAGTATTTT.

This clonotype was detected a few times. J is TRBJ2-1 and V is TRBV28; no definite D call. The length of the CDR3 is 18 residues. The germline V gene encodes CDR1 MDHEN and CDR2 SYDVKM. The ends were cut back, 1 base at V and 1 base at J, with 17 bases in the middle. Written as DNA, the CDR3 is TGTGCCAGCAGTTTATCCTTACGGTCACGCCGTTCCTACAATGAGCAGTTCTTC. As protein: CASSLSLRSRRSYNEQFF.

In this sample, this clonotype turned up many times. The chain links TRBV10-3 to TRBJ1-2; 7 bases align to TRBD1. The CDR3 loop spans 14 amino acids. CDR1 is ENHRY and CDR2 is SYGVKD in the germline V gene. V shed 10 bases, J shed 4 bases, and the junction held 12 bases outside the gene matches. CDR3 residues: CATWGQINSYGYTF. CDR3 bases: TGTGCCACCTGGGGACAGATAAATTCCTATGGCTACACCTTC.

A few counts support this clonotype. CDR3 bases: TGTGCCAGCAGTGTGCATAGGGACACAGATACGCAGTATTTT. Its protein product is CASSVHRDTDTQYF. The chain joins TRBV6-4 to TRBJ2-3; no clear D. CDR1 is MRHNA and CDR2 is SNTAGT in the germline V gene. This CDR3 contains 14 residues. V was pared by 4 bases and J by 2 bases, with 10 bases between.

There are a few counts of this clonotype. The chain recombines TRBV28 with TRBJ1-1; weak D call: TRBD1 (6 bases). The V gene's germline CDR1 is MDHEN and CDR2 SYDVKM. This CDR3 is built from 14 residues. Trimming shortened V by 11 bases and J by 1 base, and 17 bases separated the two germline ends. CDR3 sequence (DNA): TGTGCCGCCGGGCAGGGGACTCCGAACACTGAAGCTTTCTTT. Its translation is CAAGQGTPNTEAFF.

This clonotype turned up a few times. The rearrangement joins TRBV10-2 to TRBJ2-5, with D possibly being TRBD2 (6 bases). Deletions cut 2 bases from V and 5 bases from J, with 12 bases between. Looked up from germline, CDR1 is WSHSY and CDR2 is SAAADI. This CDR3 comprises 14 residues. CDR3 sequence reads: CASSEPPEGETQYF. The CDR3 DNA reads TGCGCCAGCAGTGAGCCGCCGGAGGGCGAGACCCAGTACTTC.

The DNA of the CDR3 is TGTGCCAGCAGCTTGGGACCCCCCCTGGGACAGGGGGGGTTTACGCAGTATTTT. It encodes CASSLGPPLGQGGFTQYF. The rearrangement links TRBV5-6 to TRBJ2-3; 11 bases align to TRBD1. This CDR3 is built from 18 residues. Unmatched junction bases numbered 14, after V lost 0 bases and J lost 8 bases. Per the germline V gene, CDR1 is SGHDT and CDR2 is YYEEEE.

This clonotype has ten or more counts. V usage is TRBV29-1 and J usage is TRBJ2-7; 13 bases are a match to TRBD2. The V gene's germline CDR1 is SQVTM and CDR2 ANQGSEA. V trimming: 6 bases; J trimming: 2 bases; junction bases outside the gene matches: 1. The CDR3 runs to 13 residues. CDR3 sequence: CSVGTSGTYEQYF. The DNA of the CDR3 is TGCAGCGTGGGGACTAGCGGGACCTACGAGCAGTACTTC.

V gene TRBV3-1 combines with J gene TRBJ2-3, with a weak D call TRBD2 (6 bases). V lost 0 bases and J lost 6, with 13 bases in between. CDR1 and CDR2 (germline): LGHDT, YNNKEL (reference sequence). CDR3 length equals 15 residues. CDR3 sequence (DNA): TGTGCCAGCAGCCAAGATCACGGCCGGGAGGATACGCAGTATTTT. Its protein product is CASSQDHGREDTQYF.

The V call is TRBV21-1, the J call TRBJ2-7; TRBD1, as called in the table, went unchecked against the DNA. TRBV21-1 is a pseudogene. CDR3 size: 17 residues. The chain's CDR3 is CASSKAHCDSYSYEQYF. The DNA for the CDR3 is TGTGCCAGCAGCAAAGCCCATTGTGACAGCTACTCCTACGAGCAGTACTTC.

This clonotype was picked up many times. J is TRBJ2-7 and V is TRBV4-3; D is possibly TRBD1 or TRBD2 (5 bases each). The length of the CDR3 is 14 residues. Trimming left V 1 base short and J 1 base short, with 8 bases between. Germline CDR1 is LGHNA and CDR2 is YSLEER. CDR3 protein: CASSQGWGSYEQYF. In nucleotides, the CDR3 is TGCGCCAGCAGCCAAGGGTGGGGGTCCTACGAGCAGTACTTC.

V and J are TRBV20-1 and TRBJ2-2; D uncertain. With 6 bases removed from V and 4 bases from J, the gap between germline ends came to 15 bases. CDR1 is DFQATT, CDR2 SNEGSKA, per germline (reference sequence). The CDR3 runs to 14 residues. This chain's CDR3 is CSASSRWGTGELFF. As DNA, the CDR3 is TGCAGTGCAAGTTCTCGGTGGGGCACCGGGGAGCTGTTTTTT.

This chain links TRBV20-1 with TRBJ2-5, with 12 bases lining up with TRBD1. The CDR3 has 16 amino acids. CDR1 and CDR2 from the germline V gene are DFQATT and SNEGSKA (reference sequence). With 2 bases clipped from V and 4 bases from J, the junction kept 8 bases outside the gene matches. In nucleotides, the CDR3 is TGCAGTGCTAGAAAACCCCCGGGACAGGGGGCAGAGACCCAGTACTTC. Translating gives CSARKPPGQGAETQYF.